Listed here are 32 T cell receptor beta chains from one sample, sequenced in a study of cytomegalovirus exposure and HLA in healthy donors. Both 60 Vbeta primers and 13 Jbeta primers went into the PCR. Sequencing was performed with immunoSEQ multiplex PCR; in TCRdb, only in-frame clones are kept and a portion is missing. The sample holds some 150,000 clones, 76% seen once. The sequenced sample was PBMCs. The source of these receptors is a female donor in good health and CMV-seropositive.

The chain recombines TRBV11-2 with TRBJ2-7; D ambiguous. The CDR3 sequence is 14 residues long. Trimming cost V 3 bases and J 3 bases, with 12 bases left between them. The germline V gene has CDR1 SGHAT and CDR2 FQNNGV. As DNA, the CDR3 is TGTGCCAGCAGCTTGGGCCAGGTGGGCTACGAGCAGTACTTC. The encoded protein is CASSLGQVGYEQYF.

The genes are TRBV5-1 and TRBJ2-7; D may be TRBD1 (5 bases). The CDR3 sequence is 13 residues long. Germline V lookup: CDR1 SGHRS, CDR2 YFSETQ. The V end lost 5 bases, the J end lost 2 bases, and 11 bases lay between the germline ends. CDR3 sequence (DNA): TGCGCCAGCAGGTCAGGGTTGGCCTACGAGCAGTACTTC. Its protein product is CASRSGLAYEQYF.

This clone has only one observation. This chain links TRBV5-4 with TRBJ2-2; 8 bases match TRBD2. Germline V gives CDR1 SGHNT, CDR2 YYREEE (reference sequence). CDR3 length equals 17 residues. J gave up 5 bases and V 1 base, and 10 bases lay outside the gene matches. This CDR3 is CASSLKQTSGSTGELFF. CDR3 DNA: TGTGCCAGCAGCTTGAAGCAGACGAGCGGGAGTACCGGGGAGCTGTTTTTT.

As DNA, the CDR3 is TGTGCCAGCAGTGCCCTCGGGAGGTCACCAAGCTCCTACAATGAGCAGTTCTTC. Protein sequence: CASSALGRSPSSYNEQFF. The rearrangement links TRBV9 to TRBJ2-1, with 7 bases matching TRBD2. The CDR3 covers 18 residues. With V trimmed by 5 bases and J by 0 bases, 14 bases remained unmatched. Germline CDR1 is SGDLS and CDR2 is YYNGEE.

This sequence joins TRBV7-6 and TRBJ2-3, with TRBD1 matching 9 bases. The V and J ends lost 5 bases and 2 bases, in that order; junction bases with no gene match: 2. The CDR3 spans 14 residues. CDR1 and CDR2 from the germline V gene are SGHVS and FNYEAQ. The CDR3 loop is CASSRTGATDTQYF. The CDR3 nucleotides are TGTGCCAGCAGCCGGACAGGGGCCACAGATACGCAGTATTTT.

The DNA for the CDR3 is TGTGCCAGCAGCTTAAGACAGGGAGAGACCCAGTACTTC. It yields the protein CASSLRQGETQYF. The chain employs TRBV7-3 and TRBJ2-5; 7 positions agree with TRBD1. The CDR3 is 13 amino acids. Germline V lookup: CDR1 SGHTA, CDR2 FQGTGA. V lost 1 base and J lost 4; bases outside the gene matches: 0.

This clone was observed a handful of times. J is TRBJ2-1 and V is TRBV6-4, with 10 bases aligning to TRBD2. Germline V gives CDR1 MRHNA, CDR2 SNTAGT. Trimming took 5 bases from V and 4 from J; bases not matched to a gene: 5. The CDR3 loop spans 15 amino acids. CDR3 sequence reads: CASSTVAGGYNEQFF. The CDR3 DNA sequence: TGTGCCAGCAGTACGGTAGCGGGGGGTTACAATGAGCAGTTCTTC.

The chain joins TRBV7-3 to TRBJ1-2; the match to TRBD1 covers 8 bases. The CDR3 contains 13 residues. Germline V gene data show CDR1 as SGHTA and CDR2 as FQGTGA. The ends lost 3 bases at V and 6 bases at J; junction bases unmatched: 3. The DNA of the CDR3 is TGTGCCAGCAGCTTCTCAGGGGGCCATGGCTACACCTTC. Amino acid sequence: CASSFSGGHGYTF.

As for this clone: The junction departs from the called germline gene at one end, perhaps through a read error. The J gene is TRBJ2-7, the V gene TRBV7-9; perhaps TRBD1 as D (5 bases). Germline values: CDR1 SEHNR, CDR2 FQNEAQ (reference sequence). This CDR3 region has 16 residues. CDR3 protein: CSSSLVSAGLLDEQYF. The CDR3 region has the DNA TGTTCCAGCAGCTTAGTTTCTGCAGGGTTGCTCGACGAGCAGTACTTC.

This clone occurred once. J is TRBJ2-5 and V is TRBV5-4, with unresolved D. The CDR3 runs 14 residues. V lost 1 base to trimming and J lost 2 bases, with 9 bases between them. The germline V gene has CDR1 SGHNT and CDR2 YYREEE (reference sequence). This CDR3 is CASSLSQNQETQYF. In nucleotides, the CDR3 is TGTGCCAGCAGCTTGAGTCAGAATCAAGAGACCCAGTACTTC.

The rearrangement links TRBV6-1 to TRBJ2-5; weak D call: TRBD2 (6 bases). The V and J ends lost 3 bases and 2 bases respectively, with 10 bases between them. Per germline, CDR1 MNHNS and CDR2 SASEGT. The CDR3 has 14 amino acids. In nucleotides, the CDR3 is TGTGCCAGCAGTGAGCTAGCGAAACAAGAGACCCAGTACTTC. Translating gives CASSELAKQETQYF.

The chain combines TRBV21-1 with TRBJ2-7; TRBD1, the table's D call, lacks a check against the DNA. TRBV21-1 is a pseudogene locus. The CDR3 runs to 14 residues. The CDR3 loop reads CASSNGTDPYEQYF. The CDR3 region has the DNA TGTGCCAGCAGCAATGGGACAGATCCTTACGAGCAGTACTTC.

This clone appeared a few times. The chain couples TRBV18 to TRBJ2-3, with 10 bases lining up with TRBD1. The CDR3 has 17 amino acids. Unmatched junction bases numbered 12, after V lost 4 bases and J lost 5 bases. Germline V gives CDR1 KGHSH, CDR2 LQKENI. The CDR3: CASSLWTGGDSEDTQYF. The DNA of the CDR3 is TGTGCCAGCTCACTTTGGACAGGGGGGGATTCAGAAGATACGCAGTATTTT.

The chain carries TRBV5-1 and TRBJ1-4; D gene unclear. Germline CDR1 reads SGHRS; CDR2 reads YFSETQ. This CDR3 has 15 amino acids. V lost 1 base and J 0 bases, leaving 7 bases between the germline ends. In DNA form, the CDR3 reads TGCGCCAGCAGCTTGTTTCGGGCAACTAATGAAAAACTGTTTTTT. This translates into CASSLFRATNEKLFF.

The chain combines TRBV13 with TRBJ1-1, with TRBD1 identical over 7 bases. This CDR3 contains 15 residues. Germline assignment: CDR1 PRHDT and CDR2 FYEKMQ (reference sequence). Germline trimming cut 5 bases from V and 4 bases from J; bases unmatched to any gene: 10. The DNA of the CDR3 is TGTGCCAGCAGCGCCACAGGGGCCGCCTCCACTGAAGCTTTCTTT. Protein sequence: CASSATGAASTEAFF.

This clone was seen a single time. V gene TRBV21-1 combines with J gene TRBJ2-1; TRBD2, the table's D call, was not compared with the DNA. TRBV21-1 is classified as a pseudogene. The CDR3 contains 11 residues. CDR3 in amino acids: CASSKRYEQFF. The CDR3 coding sequence is TGTGCCAGCAGCAAGCGGTATGAGCAGTTCTTC.

This chain connects TRBV5-1 to TRBJ2-3; D uncertain. V gave up 1 base and J gave up 0 bases, with 9 bases separating them. CDR3 length: 15 residues. Per the germline V gene, CDR1 is SGHRS and CDR2 is YFSETQ. CDR3 DNA sequence: TGCGCCAGCAGCTTGAACGGGTTTAGCACAGATACGCAGTATTTT. Its translation: CASSLNGFSTDTQYF. Using reference TRBV5-1 and TRBJ2-3 for the parts outside the CDR3, the full variable domain is KAGVTQTPRYLIKTRGQQVTLSCSPISGHRSVSWYQQTPGQGLQFLFEYFSETQRNKGNFPGRFSGRQFSNSRSEMNVSTLELGDSALYLCASSLNGFSTDTQYFGPGTRLTVL.

The chain combines TRBV25-1 with TRBJ1-4; TRBD1 is a possible D gene (6 bases). The CDR3 is 18 amino acids. CDR1 MGHDK and CDR2 SYGVNS come from the germline V gene. Trimming removed 4 bases from V and 0 bases from J, with 18 bases in between. For the CDR3, the DNA is TGTGCCAGCAGTGCTGAACAGGGATCGAGTGCAACTAATGAAAAACTGTTTTTT. Translation gives CASSAEQGSSATNEKLFF.

The chain has TRBV2 and TRBJ1-1; 7 bases match TRBD1. This CDR3 spans 12 amino acids. Germline CDR1 SNHLY, CDR2 FYNNEI. Trimming cost V 10 bases and J 4 bases; bases outside gene matches: 6. The CDR3 loop reads CAKTGLGTEAFF. CDR3 sequence (DNA): TGTGCCAAGACAGGGTTGGGCACTGAAGCTTTCTTT.

The chain links TRBV11-1 to TRBJ1-1; 7 nucleotides align to TRBD1. Germline V lookup: CDR1 SGHAT, CDR2 FQDESV (reference sequence). V shed 5 bases, J shed 7 bases, and the junction held 4 bases outside the gene matches. The CDR3 extends over 12 amino acids. The CDR3 DNA reads TGTGCCAGCAGCCCGGGACAGAATGAAGCTTTCTTT. Its translation: CASSPGQNEAFF.

This clone was detected a few times. This chain connects TRBV27 to TRBJ1-1; the D gene is possibly TRBD1 (5 bases). The germline gives CDR1 MNHEY, CDR2 SMNVEV (reference sequence). Between the trimmed V and J ends, which lost 3 bases and 7 bases, there was a span of 9 bases. This CDR3 comprises 12 residues. The CDR3 sequence: CASSLSGNEAFF. CDR3 coding DNA: TGTGCCAGCAGTTTGTCAGGGAATGAAGCTTTCTTT.

The V gene is TRBV5-4, the J gene TRBJ1-4; TRBD1 aligns across 8 bases. The CDR3 has 13 residues. V shed 4 bases and J 7 bases; nucleotides not matched to a gene: 3. The V gene's germline CDR1 is SGHNT and CDR2 YYREEE (reference sequence). Here the CDR3 DNA reads TGTGCCAGCAGCCAAGACAGGGGTGAAAAACTGTTTTTT. The encoded protein is CASSQDRGEKLFF.

This chain uses TRBV2 with TRBJ2-5, with 11 bases fitting TRBD2. The CDR3 extends over 15 amino acids. The germline V gene encodes CDR1 SNHLY and CDR2 FYNNEI. Losses at the gene ends were 8 bases for V and 5 bases for J; bases not matched to a gene: 10. Here the CDR3 DNA reads TGTGCCAGCCCCATGACCGGGACTAGCGGCGAGACCCAGTACTTC. It is translated as CASPMTGTSGETQYF.

The chain recombines TRBV10-1 with TRBJ2-1; 8 nucleotides match TRBD2. The V gene's germline CDR1 is WNHNN and CDR2 SYGVQD (reference sequence). The CDR3 contains 16 residues. V lost 0 bases, J lost 3 bases, and 4 bases stayed unmatched. In nucleotides, the CDR3 is TGCGCCAGCAGTGAGTCCAGCGGGGGCCTCTACAATGAGCAGTTCTTC. Its protein product is CASSESSGGLYNEQFF.

The chain couples TRBV30 to TRBJ2-7; 9 nucleotides match TRBD1. There are 14 residues in the CDR3. V shed 1 base, J shed 3 bases, and the junction held 4 bases outside the gene matches. Germline-derived CDR1 and CDR2 are GTSNPN and SVGIG (reference sequence). CDR3 sequence reads: CAWSAGTGFYEQYF. In DNA form, the CDR3 reads TGTGCCTGGAGTGCCGGGACAGGGTTCTACGAGCAGTACTTC.

The rearrangement joins TRBV15 to TRBJ2-7; 9 bases are shared with TRBD1. V was clipped by 9 bases and J by 6 bases; unmatched bases: 9. Germline values: CDR1 LNHNV, CDR2 YYDKDF (reference sequence). The CDR3 totals 13 residues. CDR3 bases: TGTGCCACGGGGGTACAGGGGGCCAGCGAGCAGTACTTC. Translating it yields CATGVQGASEQYF.

The rearrangement joins TRBV11-2 to TRBJ2-2, with D maybe TRBD1 (6 bases). There are 15 residues in the CDR3. Trimming shortened V by 5 bases and J by 6 bases, and 16 bases separated the two germline ends. The germline gives CDR1 SGHAT, CDR2 FQNNGV. CDR3 DNA: TGTGCCAGCAGCCCCCCAACAGGGTCCGCCGGGGAGCTGTTTTTT. The encoded protein is CASSPPTGSAGELFF.

V gene TRBV14 combines with J gene TRBJ2-7; D not certain. Germline CDR1 is SGHDN and CDR2 is FVKESK. V lost 2 bases to trimming and J lost 2 bases, with 10 bases between them. The CDR3 is 14 amino acids. As DNA, the CDR3 is TGTGCCAGCAGCCAATTGGGCGACCCCTACGAGCAGTACTTC. Translating gives CASSQLGDPYEQYF.

This rearrangement joins TRBV19 to TRBJ2-1; 8 bases line up with TRBD2. Germline V gene data show CDR1 as LNHDA and CDR2 as SQIVND (reference sequence). The CDR3 has 16 residues. V lost 7 bases, J lost 7 bases, and 15 bases stayed unmatched. The CDR3 DNA is TGTGCCAGTACCCCGGGGGCGGGAGGTTTTGGGAATGAGCAGTTCTTC. Translation gives CASTPGAGGFGNEQFF.

V gene TRBV14 combines with J gene TRBJ2-5, with D uncertain. Trimming stripped 1 base from V and 1 base from J, with 7 bases between. The CDR3 has 14 residues. Germline CDR1 SGHDN, CDR2 FVKESK. The CDR3 bases are TGTGCCAGCAGCCAAGGTCGGTTCCAAGAGACCCAGTACTTC. Its translation is CASSQGRFQETQYF.

The chain uses TRBV2 and TRBJ1-5; D possibly corresponds to TRBD1 (5 bases). The ends were cut back, 4 bases at V and 7 bases at J, with 14 bases in the middle. CDR1 SNHLY and CDR2 FYNNEI come from the germline V gene. CDR3 length equals 14 residues. For the CDR3, the DNA is TGTGCCAGCAGTGTTTACCAGGGTTGGCAGCCCCAGCATTTT. It translates to CASSVYQGWQPQHF.

A single count supports this clone. The rearrangement links TRBV6-5 to TRBJ2-7; D not certain. Per germline, CDR1 MNHEY and CDR2 SVGAGI. The CDR3 is 12 amino acids. V gave up 5 bases and J gave up 7 bases, with 12 bases separating them. The CDR3: CASSEALREQYF. Here the CDR3 DNA reads TGTGCCAGCAGTGAAGCTTTGCGAGAGCAGTACTTC.